This T cell receptor beta chain was found in a study of blood T cell repertoires in COVID-19 (dated by TCRdb to the early 2020s). Regarding the study in general: Samples covering the acute and convalescent phases of COVID-19 were provided by collaborators in the United States, Italy and Spain. The repertoires were released in a freely available public database intended as a resource for research on the immune response to SARS-CoV-2. Sample metadata almost always included a de-identified subject ID, COVID-19 status, age in years and sex. The dataset comprised deeply sampled blood TCRbeta repertoires from subjects exposed to, actively infected with, or recovered from COVID-19. The samples were drawn from two sources: the first 160 participants of the ongoing ImmuneRACE study, and 950 to 1,500 subjects contributed by 6 global collaborators. The prospective study material was composed of cDNA or gDNA derived from T cells, B-cell-depleted T cells, or PBMCs. HLA class I and class II types, where available, came from metadata supplied by the sample provider rather than from assay-based typing.

Concerning this clone: Its antigen is not yet known. The input lacks base qualities; no much larger clone sits a single base away.

TCRbeta CDR3 regions were amplified from genomic DNA using the immunoSEQ Assay, a bias-controlled multiplex PCR. Per the authors' processing: The number of nucleated cells in each sample was estimated from the amplification of reference gene primers within the assay. Sequence reads were collapsed and filtered to measure the absolute abundance of every unique TCRbeta CDR3 rearrangement. Productive Simpson clonality was computed per sample as the square root of Simpson's diversity index over productive rearrangements. Sourced from immuneACCESS, this table was stored by TCRdb with only in-frame sequences that have V and J called. A share of the clones is absent; for the studies checked, an unresolved V gene accounts for under half, and the remainder has no known explanation. V and J calls and clone size are those listed in that table; D and trimming were worked out from the DNA. The sample has around 300,000 clones on record, 75% to 90% of them singletons. The ten largest account for approximately 3% of the sample.

Whole blood was collected in K2EDTA tubes by collaborating institutions according to the institutions' own protocols. For TCRbeta analysis, collaborators shipped samples as frozen whole blood, isolated PBMCs, or DNA extracted from either of those sample types. Findings and caveats that apply to the study as a whole: Clinical and demographic metadata were provided uncurated, with the amount varying by source and participant.

Spanning cysteine to phenylalanine, the CDR3 consists of 16 amino acids. The read is trimmed to its CDR3 DNA, 48 bases read in frame from base 1. For CDR1 and CDR2, the germline V gene lists SGHRS and YFSETQ. The germline V end is reduced by 1 base and the J end by 3 bases; junction bases left unmatched: 7. The specimen sequenced was peripheral blood. The sequence was obtained from a woman younger than 45 with active or convalescent COVID-19. The rearrangement combines TRBV5-1 with TRBJ2-1; 7 central nucleotides agree with TRBD1. The nucleotide sequence is given as TGCGCCAGCAGCTTGTCCGCGACAGGGATCTACAATGAGCAGTTCTTC. This encodes CASSLSATGIYNEQFF.